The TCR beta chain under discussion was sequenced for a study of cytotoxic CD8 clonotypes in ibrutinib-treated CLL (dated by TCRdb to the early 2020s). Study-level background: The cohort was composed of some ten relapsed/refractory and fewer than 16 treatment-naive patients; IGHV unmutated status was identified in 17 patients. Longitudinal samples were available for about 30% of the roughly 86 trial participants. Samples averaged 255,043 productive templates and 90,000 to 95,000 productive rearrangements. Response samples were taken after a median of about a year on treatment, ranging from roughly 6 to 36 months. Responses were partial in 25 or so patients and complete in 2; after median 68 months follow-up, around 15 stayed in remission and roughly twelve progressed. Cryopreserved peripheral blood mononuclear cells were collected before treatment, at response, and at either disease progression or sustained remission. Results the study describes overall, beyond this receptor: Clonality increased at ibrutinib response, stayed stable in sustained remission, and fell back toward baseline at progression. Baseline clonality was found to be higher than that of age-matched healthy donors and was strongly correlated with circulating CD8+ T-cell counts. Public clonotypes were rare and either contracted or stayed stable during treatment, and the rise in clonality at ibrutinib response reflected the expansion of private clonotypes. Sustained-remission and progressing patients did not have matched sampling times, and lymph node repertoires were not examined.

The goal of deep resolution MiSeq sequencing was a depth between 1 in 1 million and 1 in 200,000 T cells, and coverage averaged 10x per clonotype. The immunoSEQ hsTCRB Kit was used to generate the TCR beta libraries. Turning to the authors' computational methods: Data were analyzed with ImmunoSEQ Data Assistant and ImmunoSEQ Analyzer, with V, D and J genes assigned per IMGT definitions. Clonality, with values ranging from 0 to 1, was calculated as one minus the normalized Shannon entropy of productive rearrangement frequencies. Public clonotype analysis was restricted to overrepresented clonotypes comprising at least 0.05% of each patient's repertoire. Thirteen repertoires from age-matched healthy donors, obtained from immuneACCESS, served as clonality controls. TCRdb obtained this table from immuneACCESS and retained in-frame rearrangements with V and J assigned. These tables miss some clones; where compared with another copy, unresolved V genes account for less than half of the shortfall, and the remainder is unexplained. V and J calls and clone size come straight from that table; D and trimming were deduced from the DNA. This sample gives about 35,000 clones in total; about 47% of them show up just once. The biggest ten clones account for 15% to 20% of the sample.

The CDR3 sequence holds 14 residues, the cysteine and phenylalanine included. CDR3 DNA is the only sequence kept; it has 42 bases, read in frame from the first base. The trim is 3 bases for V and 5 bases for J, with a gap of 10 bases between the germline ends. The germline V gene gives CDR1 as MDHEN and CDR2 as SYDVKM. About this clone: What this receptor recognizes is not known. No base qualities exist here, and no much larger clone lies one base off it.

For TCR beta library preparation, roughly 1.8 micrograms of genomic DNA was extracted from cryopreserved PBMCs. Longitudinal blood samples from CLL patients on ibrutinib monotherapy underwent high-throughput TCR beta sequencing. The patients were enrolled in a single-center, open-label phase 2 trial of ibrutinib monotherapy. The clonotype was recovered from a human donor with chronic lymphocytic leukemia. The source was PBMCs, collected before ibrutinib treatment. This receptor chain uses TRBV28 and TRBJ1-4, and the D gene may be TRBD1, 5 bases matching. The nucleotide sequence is TGTGCCAGCAGTTTGAACAGGCCCAATGAAAAACTGTTTTTT. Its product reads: CASSLNRPNEKLFF.